The TCR beta chain described here comes from a study of radiation and T cells in renal cell carcinoma. Whole-study results and caveats: No pretreatment tumor biopsies were available for baseline clonotypes. In blood, top tumor clones expanded by 2 weeks, shrinking by 4.

Time point given: blood 4 weeks post-SBRT, at nephrectomy. Treatment specified: 15 Gy SBRT to primary tumor, nephrectomy 4 weeks later. Nephrectomy followed 15 Gy stereotactic body radiation by 4 weeks. In the case of this clone: The antigen remains unidentified.

Trimming took off 1 base at V and 0 bases at J, with 7 bases between the two ends. Germline CDR1 is SEHNR and CDR2 is FQNEAQ (reference sequence). The CDR3 has 16 amino acids. Clones were sequenced by immunoSEQ multiplex PCR, and TCRdb holds only the in-frame ones, with some missing. Of 150,000 to 200,000 clones listed, around 89% are singletons. The TCR was taken from a woman aged 50 to 65 with renal cell carcinoma. The chain links TRBV7-9 to TRBJ2-6; D not resolved. The specimen comprised blood, sampled from a patient whose treatment included radiotherapy and nephrectomy. The DNA for the CDR3 is TGTGCCAGCAGCTTAGGAGCTGTCTCTGGGGCCAACGTCCTGACTTTC. Its protein is CASSLGAVSGANVLTF.